This entry lists 23 T cell receptor beta chains sequenced from one sample in a study of response to subunit inactivated influenza vaccine. Via MiXCR, TCRdb re-called the RT-PCR reads, giving one row per CDR3 protein. In the table there are about 310,000 distinct CDR3 sequences, 22% of which are singletons. The sample in question was PBMCs from blood, obtained less than 22 months after vaccination. The receptors come from a man aged 50-75 years who received an inactivated influenza vaccine.

This clonotype was seen many times. The chain is built from TRBV19 and TRBJ1-2; D unresolved. This CDR3 has 16 amino acids. Germline V gene lookup returns CDR1 LNHDA and CDR2 SQIVND (reference sequence). V dropped 5 bases and J dropped 3 bases, with 19 bases sitting between them. The CDR3 spells CASSGVSVEGHYGYTF. Written as DNA, the CDR3 is TGTGCCAGTAGTGGAGTGAGTGTAGAGGGTCACTATGGCTACACCTTC.

The chain combines TRBV19 with TRBJ1-5; D might be TRBD1 (6 bases). CDR1 is LNHDA and CDR2 is SQIVND in the germline V gene (reference sequence). V dropped 6 bases and J dropped 2 bases, with 14 bases sitting between them. The CDR3 loop spans 15 amino acids. As DNA, the CDR3 is TGTGCCAGTAGCAAGGGGGGGTACGGCAATCAGCCCCAGCATTTT. Protein sequence: CASSKGGYGNQPQHF. Filled out from reference TRBV19 and TRBJ1-5, the complete variable domain reads DGGITQSPKYLFRKEGQNVTLSCEQNLNHDAMYWYRQDPGQGLRLIYYSQIVNDFQKGDIAEGYSVSREKKESFPLTVTSAQKNPTAFYLCASSKGGYGNQPQHFGDGTRLSIL.

The rearrangement uses TRBV10-3 and TRBJ2-3; D is possibly TRBD1 (5 bases). Trimming pared 4 bases from V and 2 bases from J, leaving 13 bases between. Germline V gene sequence: CDR1 ENHRY, CDR2 SYGVKD. This CDR3 has 15 residues. CDR3 sequence: CAISATPDNTDTQYF. In DNA form, the CDR3 reads TGTGCCATCAGTGCGACCCCGGACAACACAGATACGCAGTATTTT.

This clonotype was detected only once. This chain joins TRBV27 and TRBJ2-5, with 9 bases aligning to TRBD1. The CDR3 has 16 amino acids. Unmatched junction bases numbered 8, after V lost 5 bases and J lost 1 base. The germline gives CDR1 MNHEY, CDR2 SMNVEV (reference sequence). CDR3 nucleotides: TGTGCCAGCAGTCAACTACTGACAGGGGGCCAAGAGACCCAGTACTTC. Its translation is CASSQLLTGGQETQYF.

The rearrangement uses TRBV6-1 and TRBJ2-7; 9 bases line up with TRBD1. The CDR3 runs 15 residues. After removal of 7 bases from V and 0 bases from J, the junction contained 7 bases not matched to a gene. Germline CDR1 and CDR2: MNHNS and SASEGT. In nucleotides, the CDR3 is TGTGCCAGCACCAAAGGACAGGGGAACTCCTACGAGCAGTACTTC. The encoded protein is CASTKGQGNSYEQYF.

The chain uses TRBV20-1 and TRBJ1-1, with no clear D. The CDR3 covers 15 residues. Germline-derived CDR1 and CDR2 are DFQATT and SNEGSKA (reference sequence). V lost 5 bases, J lost 0 bases, and 16 bases lay in between. The CDR3 DNA reads TGCAGTGCTGAGTGGGCCAACTCCATGAACACTGAAGCTTTCTTT. This sequence encodes CSAEWANSMNTEAFF.

This clonotype occurred a few times. J is TRBJ2-4 and V is TRBV20-1, with D perhaps TRBD1 (5 bases). Trimming shortened V by 3 bases and J by 3 bases, and 12 bases separated the two germline ends. The V gene's germline CDR1 is DFQATT and CDR2 SNEGSKA (reference sequence). The CDR3 is made up of 14 amino acids. The CDR3, as DNA: TGCAGTGCTAGGGAAGGGGTCGGCAAAAACATTCAGTACTTC. Amino acid sequence: CSAREGVGKNIQYF.

In its sample, this clonotype was seen many times. V usage is TRBV29-1 and J usage is TRBJ2-6; D gene unclear. Trimming left V 6 bases short and J 0 bases short, with 6 bases between. This CDR3 contains 13 residues. CDR1 is SQVTM, CDR2 ANQGSEA, per germline. In DNA form, the CDR3 reads TGCAGCGTCGGGTACTCTGGGGCCAACGTCCTGACTTTC. It yields the protein CSVGYSGANVLTF. The variable domain in full, completed from reference TRBV29-1 and TRBJ2-6, reads SAVISQKPSRDICQRGTSLTIQCQVDSQVTMMFWYRQQPGQSLTLIATANQGSEATYESGFVIDKFPISRPNLTFSTLTVSNMSPEDSSIYLCSVGYSGANVLTFGAGSRLTVL.

V gene TRBV7-9 combines with J gene TRBJ1-4; D remains unclear. V was pared by 5 bases and J by 8 bases, with 24 bases between. The CDR3 spans 17 residues. Germline CDR1 SEHNR, CDR2 FQNEAQ (reference sequence). CDR3 DNA: TGTGCCAGCAGCGTATTCCTCAAGGGTACCCACGTGGAAAAACTGTTTTTT. As protein: CASSVFLKGTHVEKLFF.

The J gene is TRBJ2-5, the V gene TRBV20-1; 13 positions match TRBD2. This CDR3 comprises 14 residues. V dropped 7 bases and J dropped 5; count of bases not matched to a gene: 7. CDR1 and CDR2 (germline): DFQATT, SNEGSKA (reference sequence). The CDR3 sequence is CSGTSGGAGETQYF. In DNA, the CDR3 is TGCAGTGGAACTAGCGGGGGGGCCGGTGAGACCCAGTACTTC.

The chain couples TRBV2 to TRBJ1-1; unclear D gene. The V gene lost 6 bases and the J gene lost 1 base, with 12 bases spanning the gap. The CDR3 loop spans 14 amino acids. Germline V CDR1 and CDR2: SNHLY, FYNNEI. For the CDR3, the DNA is TGTGCCAGCAGCATGACGGGGAGGAACACTGAAGCTTTCTTT. Its translation is CASSMTGRNTEAFF.

The chain recombines TRBV5-6 with TRBJ2-3, with unresolved D. The germline V gene encodes CDR1 SGHDT and CDR2 YYEEEE. With 2 bases removed from V and 9 bases from J, the gap between germline ends came to 7 bases. This CDR3 contains 11 residues. The CDR3 DNA reads as TGTGCCAGCAGCTTAAGAGGAACGCAGTATTTT. Protein: CASSLRGTQYF.

V gene TRBV30 combines with J gene TRBJ2-1; 12 bases are shared with TRBD2. V trimming: 2 bases; J trimming: 4 bases; junction bases outside the gene matches: 12. The CDR3 totals 18 residues. The germline V gene has CDR1 GTSNPN and CDR2 SVGIG (reference sequence). The CDR3, as DNA: TGTGCCTGGAGTACAACATCTTGGACTAGCGGGGATTACAATGAGCAGTTCTTC. As protein: CAWSTTSWTSGDYNEQFF.

This clonotype has ten or more counts. This rearrangement joins TRBV6-2 or TRBV6-3 to TRBJ1-5; D is perhaps TRBD1 (6 bases). CDR1 is MNHEY and CDR2 is SVGEGT in the germline V gene. Trimming removed 5 bases at V and 4 bases at J, with 9 bases between. The CDR3 is 13 residues long. The CDR3 here is CASSTDRNQPQHF. DNA for the CDR3: TGTGCCAGCAGTACGGACAGAAATCAGCCCCAGCATTTT.

The J gene is TRBJ2-1, the V gene TRBV24-1, with 7 nucleotides matching TRBD1. The junction had 3 bases not matched to a gene; V was cut back by 4 bases and J by 4 bases. CDR1 and CDR2 (germline): KGHDR, SFDVKD. The CDR3 loop spans 14 amino acids. CDR3 amino acids: CATSEPGQYNEQFF. The CDR3 DNA follows: TGTGCCACCAGTGAACCGGGACAGTACAATGAGCAGTTCTTC.

This clonotype was detected many times. This chain uses TRBV19 with TRBJ1-2; TRBD1 aligns across 8 bases. The CDR3 runs to 13 residues. Looked up from germline, CDR1 is LNHDA and CDR2 is SQIVND (reference sequence). The V segment lost 9 bases and the J segment 1 base; nucleotides outside the gene matches: 4. The CDR3 nucleotides are TGTGCCAGCACACAGGGGGATAACTATGGCTACACCTTC. It specifies CASTQGDNYGYTF. Together with reference TRBV19 and TRBJ1-2, the CDR3 gives the full variable domain: DGGITQSPKYLFRKEGQNVTLSCEQNLNHDAMYWYRQDPGQGLRLIYYSQIVNDFQKGDIAEGYSVSREKKESFPLTVTSAQKNPTAFYLCASTQGDNYGYTFGSGTRLTVV.

The chain couples TRBV6-1 to TRBJ2-7, with D possibly matching TRBD1 (7 bases). There are 14 residues in the CDR3. Trimming stripped 6 bases from V and 1 base from J, with 13 bases between. Per the germline V gene, CDR1 is MNHNS and CDR2 is SASEGT. The CDR3 sequence: CASRKGGQSYEQYF. CDR3 bases: TGTGCCAGCAGGAAGGGGGGACAGTCCTACGAGCAGTACTTC.

This clonotype was recorded a few times. V is TRBV12-3 or TRBV12-4 and J is TRBJ2-4; D is possibly TRBD1 or TRBD2 (6 bases each). The CDR3 loop spans 17 amino acids. Trimming removed 3 bases at V and 1 base at J, with 16 bases between. DNA for the CDR3: TGTGCCAGCAGTTTCGAACGGGGGCATGGGGCCAAAAACATTCAGTACTTC. This sequence encodes CASSFERGHGAKNIQYF.

V is TRBV5-1 and J is TRBJ1-1, with TRBD1 matching 7 bases. V was pared by 4 bases and J by 3 bases, with 9 bases of the junction left unmatched. CDR1 and CDR2 from the germline V gene are SGHRS and YFSETQ. The CDR3 length is 15 residues. CDR3 loop: CASSDRVIGDTEAFF. The CDR3 nucleotides are TGCGCCAGCAGCGACAGGGTAATCGGTGACACTGAAGCTTTCTTT. The full variable domain, with the rest looked up from reference TRBV5-1 and TRBJ1-1, is KAGVTQTPRYLIKTRGQQVTLSCSPISGHRSVSWYQQTPGQGLQFLFEYFSETQRNKGNFPGRFSGRQFSNSRSEMNVSTLELGDSALYLCASSDRVIGDTEAFFGQGTRLTVV.

The chain is built from TRBV30 and TRBJ1-2; the match to TRBD1 covers 7 bases. With 3 bases clipped from V and 2 bases from J, the junction kept 3 bases outside the gene matches. The CDR3 is made up of 13 amino acids. Germline V CDR1 and CDR2: GTSNPN, SVGIG (reference sequence). Here the CDR3 reads CAWRATGNYGYTF. In nucleotides, the CDR3 is TGTGCCTGGAGGGCGACAGGGAACTATGGCTACACCTTC.

This chain uses TRBV20-1 with TRBJ1-2; D is uncertain. Trimming removed 3 bases at V and 6 bases at J, with 11 bases between. This CDR3 is 12 amino acids long. Germline CDR1 DFQATT, CDR2 SNEGSKA (reference sequence). CDR3 region: CSASLQTDGYTF. In DNA, the CDR3 is TGCAGTGCTAGTCTGCAGACCGATGGCTACACCTTC.

In its sample, this clonotype was seen a few times. The chain carries TRBV4-1 and TRBJ1-5; the D is unclear. Between the trimmed V and J ends, which lost 2 bases and 3 bases, there was a span of 14 bases. The germline V gene has CDR1 MGHRA and CDR2 YSYEKL. The CDR3 totals 16 residues. CDR3 loop: CASSQIRRLTNQPQHF. The CDR3, as DNA: TGCGCCAGCAGCCAAATCCGCCGGCTGACCAATCAGCCCCAGCATTTT.

The chain joins TRBV5-6 to TRBJ2-1; 9 bases align to TRBD2. There are 16 residues in the CDR3. The J segment lost 2 bases and the V segment lost 3 bases, leaving 6 bases of the junction unmatched. Looked up from germline, CDR1 is SGHDT and CDR2 is YYEEEE. The CDR3 protein is CASSSSGGTAYNEQFF. The CDR3 DNA is TGTGCCAGCAGCTCAAGCGGGGGGACTGCCTACAATGAGCAGTTCTTC.